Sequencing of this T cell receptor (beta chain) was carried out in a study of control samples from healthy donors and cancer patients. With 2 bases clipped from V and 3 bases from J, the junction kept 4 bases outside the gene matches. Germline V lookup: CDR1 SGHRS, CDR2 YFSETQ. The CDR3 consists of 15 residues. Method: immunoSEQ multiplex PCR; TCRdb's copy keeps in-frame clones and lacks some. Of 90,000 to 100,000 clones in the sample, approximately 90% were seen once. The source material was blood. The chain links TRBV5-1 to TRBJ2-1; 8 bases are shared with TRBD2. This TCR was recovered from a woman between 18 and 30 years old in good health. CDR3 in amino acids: CASSFKGLDYNEQFF. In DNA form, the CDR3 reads TGCGCCAGCAGCTTTAAGGGACTAGACTACAATGAGCAGTTCTTC.